The entry below gives a single T cell receptor beta chain sequence along with its context. This record belongs to a study of blood T cell repertoires in COVID-19. Overall study: Sites across the United States, Italy and Spain contributed samples from acute and convalescent COVID-19. In each case, the material was cDNA or gDNA derived from T cells, B-cell-depleted T cells, or PBMCs.

In the authors' methods: Reference gene primer amplification gave nucleated cell count estimates. Here immunoSEQ multiplex PCR was the method, and the copy in TCRdb shows in-frame clones only, minus some. V and J calls plus clone size are reproduced from that table; the DNA served to infer D and trimming. The sample lists some 150,000 clones, 87% occurring once. The V and J ends lost 6 bases and 5 bases respectively, with 11 bases between them. The germline CDR1 and CDR2 sequences are SGHRS and YFSETQ. This CDR3 comprises 13 residues. This sequence was found in a woman aged 55 to 70 with active or convalescent COVID-19. The source material was peripheral blood. The gene calls are TRBV5-1 and TRBJ2-2; D is undetermined. CDR3 bases: TGCGCCAGCACCGACTTGAAAACCGGGGAGCTGTTTTTT. Translated, it gives CASTDLKTGELFF.